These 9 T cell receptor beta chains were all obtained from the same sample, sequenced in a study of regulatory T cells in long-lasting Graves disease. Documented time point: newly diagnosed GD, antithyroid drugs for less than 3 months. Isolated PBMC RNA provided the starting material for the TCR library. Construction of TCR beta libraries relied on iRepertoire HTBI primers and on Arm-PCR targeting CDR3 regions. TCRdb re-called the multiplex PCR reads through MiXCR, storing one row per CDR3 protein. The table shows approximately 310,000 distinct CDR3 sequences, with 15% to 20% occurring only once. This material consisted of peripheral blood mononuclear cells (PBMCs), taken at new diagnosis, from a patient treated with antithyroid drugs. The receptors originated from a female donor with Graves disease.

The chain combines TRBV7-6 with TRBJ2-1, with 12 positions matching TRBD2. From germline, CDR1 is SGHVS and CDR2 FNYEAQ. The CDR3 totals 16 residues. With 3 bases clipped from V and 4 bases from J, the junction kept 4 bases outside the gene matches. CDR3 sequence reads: CASSFRLAGAYNEQFF. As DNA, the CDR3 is TGTGCCAGCAGCTTTAGACTAGCGGGGGCGTACAATGAGCAGTTCTTC.

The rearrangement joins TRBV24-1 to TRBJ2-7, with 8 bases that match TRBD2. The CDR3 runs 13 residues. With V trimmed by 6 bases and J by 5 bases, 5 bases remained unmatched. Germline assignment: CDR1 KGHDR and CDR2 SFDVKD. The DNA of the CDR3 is TGTGCCACCAGTCCGGGGGGGGGCAACGAGCAGTACTTC. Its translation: CATSPGGGNEQYF.

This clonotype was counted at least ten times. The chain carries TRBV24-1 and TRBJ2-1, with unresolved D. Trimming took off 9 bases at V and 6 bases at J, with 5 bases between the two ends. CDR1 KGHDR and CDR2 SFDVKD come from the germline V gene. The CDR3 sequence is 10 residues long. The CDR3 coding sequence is TGTGCCACCGGCGGCAATGAGCAGTTCTTC. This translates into CATGGNEQFF.

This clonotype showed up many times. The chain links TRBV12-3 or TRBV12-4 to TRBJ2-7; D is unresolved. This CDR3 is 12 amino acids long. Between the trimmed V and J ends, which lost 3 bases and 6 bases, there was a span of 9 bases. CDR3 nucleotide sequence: TGTGCCAGCAGTTTCGACTCCACCGAGCAGTACTTC. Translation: CASSFDSTEQYF.

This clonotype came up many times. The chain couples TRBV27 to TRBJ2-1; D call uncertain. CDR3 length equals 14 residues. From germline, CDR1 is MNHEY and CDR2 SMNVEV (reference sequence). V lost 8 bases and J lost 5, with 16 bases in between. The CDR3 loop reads CASPSRLGHNEQFF. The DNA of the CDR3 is TGTGCCAGCCCGTCAAGGCTCGGGCACAATGAGCAGTTCTTC.

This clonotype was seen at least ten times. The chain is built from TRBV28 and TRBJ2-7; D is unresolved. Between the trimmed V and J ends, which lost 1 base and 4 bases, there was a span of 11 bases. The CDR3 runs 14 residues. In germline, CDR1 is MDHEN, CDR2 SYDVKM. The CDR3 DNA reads TGTGCCAGCAGTTTATATGGCACATCATACGAGCAGTACTTC. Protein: CASSLYGTSYEQYF.

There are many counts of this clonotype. CDR3 in amino acids: CATSESTPANAGEQYF. CDR3 coding DNA: TGTGCCACCAGTGAATCTACCCCGGCCAATGCAGGGGAGCAGTACTTC. J is TRBJ2-7 and V is TRBV24-1; D perhaps matches TRBD1 (5 bases). This CDR3 region has 16 residues. Trimming left V 4 bases short and J 7 bases short, with 22 bases between. CDR1 KGHDR and CDR2 SFDVKD come from the germline V gene.

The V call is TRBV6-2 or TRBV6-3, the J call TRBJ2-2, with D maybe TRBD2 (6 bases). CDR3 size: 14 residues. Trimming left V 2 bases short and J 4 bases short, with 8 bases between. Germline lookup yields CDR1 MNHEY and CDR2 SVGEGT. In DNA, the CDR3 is TGTGCCAGCAGTTACGCGGGAACCACCGGGGAGCTGTTTTTT. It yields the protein CASSYAGTTGELFF.

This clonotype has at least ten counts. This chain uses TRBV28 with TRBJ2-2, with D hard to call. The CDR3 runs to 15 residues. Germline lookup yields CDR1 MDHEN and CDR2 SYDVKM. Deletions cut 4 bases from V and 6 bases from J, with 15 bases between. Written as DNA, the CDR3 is TGTGCCAGCAGTTCTGGAGCGTACGGAGCCGGGGAGCTGTTTTTT. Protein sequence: CASSSGAYGAGELFF.